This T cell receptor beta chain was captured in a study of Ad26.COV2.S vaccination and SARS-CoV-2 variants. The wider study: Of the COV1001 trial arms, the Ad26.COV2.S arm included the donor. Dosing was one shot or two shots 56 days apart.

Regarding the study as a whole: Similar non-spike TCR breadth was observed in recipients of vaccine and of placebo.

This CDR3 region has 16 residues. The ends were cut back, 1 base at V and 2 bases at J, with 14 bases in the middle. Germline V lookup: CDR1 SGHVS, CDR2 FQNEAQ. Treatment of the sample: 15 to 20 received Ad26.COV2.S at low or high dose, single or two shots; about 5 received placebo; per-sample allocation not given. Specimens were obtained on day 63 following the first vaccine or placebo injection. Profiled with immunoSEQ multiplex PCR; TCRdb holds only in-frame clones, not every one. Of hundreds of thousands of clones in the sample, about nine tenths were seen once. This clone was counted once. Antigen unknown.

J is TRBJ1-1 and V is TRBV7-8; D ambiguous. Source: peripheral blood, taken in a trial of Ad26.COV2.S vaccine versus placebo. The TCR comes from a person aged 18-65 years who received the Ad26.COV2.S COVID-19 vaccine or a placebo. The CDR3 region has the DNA TGTGCCAGCAGCTTAGTTTTTTTGGTGGAAAACACTGAAGCTTTCTTT. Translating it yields CASSLVFLVENTEAFF.